The subject of this entry is one TCR beta chain. Its antigen is unknown. Germline lookup yields CDR1 SGHTA and CDR2 FQGTGA. Trimming removed 3 bases from V and 5 bases from J, with 16 bases in between. The CDR3 runs to 15 residues. The data were obtained in a study of CD8 T cells in ankylosing spondylitis. Study-level findings and limits: Clones that were linked to disease were CD8+ and were relatively rare in peripheral blood. A motif of fewer than ten highly homologous TCR beta variants was seen as apparently characteristic of ankylosing spondylitis blood. Reportedly, significant enrichment of disease-linked clones occurred in matched ankylosing spondylitis synovial fluid.

Quantitative 5'-RACE with molecular barcodes was used to make the TCR beta libraries. TCRdb reprocessed the 5' RACE reads via MiXCR and lists one record per CDR3 protein. The table lists 150,000 or so distinct CDR3 sequences, around a third of them singletons, with around 6% in the top ten. V gene TRBV7-3 combines with J gene TRBJ2-5; D is tentatively TRBD1 or TRBD2 (5 bases each). Sequenced sample: synovial fluid, either unsorted or a sorted T cell fraction (not recorded which). The sequence was obtained from a male donor with ankylosing spondylitis. The CDR3 sequence is CASSFSGATLETQYF. CDR3 nucleotide sequence: TGTGCCAGCAGCTTTTCCGGGGCCACGTTGGAGACCCAGTACTTC. Drawing the rest from reference TRBV7-3 and TRBJ2-5, the complete variable domain is GAGVSQTPSNKVTEKGKYVELRCDPISGHTALYWYRQSLGQGPEFLIYFQGTGAADDSGLPNDRFFAVRPEGSVSTLKIQRTERGDSAVYLCASSFSGATLETQYFGPGTRLLVL.